Here is one T cell receptor beta chain with its context. Its target is unknown. Authors' methods: A distant-metastasis classifier for papillary thyroid cancer was built using CDR3 differences across clinicopathological groups. TCRdb re-clonotyped the PCR reads via MiXCR. The V and J calls here are based on TCRdb, not the publication. The sample includes several thousand clones, approximately 35% of them seen just once. The CDR3 runs 14 residues. The V end was cut by 3 bases, the J end by 4 bases, with 12 bases between. The germline gives CDR1 KGHSH, CDR2 LQKENI. The data originate from a study of metastatic and nonmetastatic thyroid tumors. Study-wide context: Malignant thyroid and benign thyroid patients provided blood and tumor or nodule tissue whose repertoires were compared.

General study points: Within blood and tumor, benign nodules reportedly had significantly lower TCR beta diversity than malignant thyroid tumors did.

Thyroid surgery had not been preceded by any treatment in any patient. The V and J genes are TRBV18 and TRBJ1-1, with D possibly being TRBD1 (5 bases). Sequenced: adjacent normal tissue. This receptor was obtained from a male donor with papillary thyroid cancer or a benign thyroid nodule (not recorded which). Some clones in this sample may be carry-over from other donors' samples. CDR3 nucleotides: TGTGCCAGCTCACCGGGAGGGGTCGGCACTGAAGCTTTCTTT. Translating it yields CASSPGGVGTEAFF.